The present T cell receptor (beta chain) was sequenced within a study of human T cells and chemical hapten exposure. The overall study: The study enrolled mostly female patients with alopecia areata, totalis or universalis. Whole-study results and caveats: Versus controls, significantly more large CDR3 similarity clusters arose from expanded TCRs. It should be noted that donors had alopecia, so their immune response may differ from healthy people's.

The time point denotes: patch test 2, 6 weeks after DPC sensitization. Regarding treatment: therapeutic diphenylcyclopropenone sensitization with weekly scalp DPC. TCRdb re-called the RACE reads through MiXCR, storing one row per CDR3 protein. The profile covers some 57,000 distinct CDR3 sequences, with 9.5% to 10% appearing a single time and 1.5% to 2% taken by the ten largest. Trimming took 0 bases from V and 2 from J, leaving 2 bases between them. The CDR3 consists of 13 residues. The germline V gene has CDR1 MNHEY and CDR2 SMNVEV (reference sequence). This clonotype was recorded many times. Its antigen is unknown.

This chain links TRBV27 with TRBJ1-5; D ambiguous. Sequencing used whole blood, obtained in connection with sensitization to the hapten diphenylcyclopropenone (DPC). The sequence derives from a woman aged 45 to 65 with alopecia areata. Some clones in this sample may be carry-over from other donors' samples. The CDR3 DNA reads as TGTGCCAGCAGTTTATCGGGCAATCAGCCCCAGCATTTT. This gives the protein CASSLSGNQPQHF.